This T cell receptor (beta chain) stems from a study of human T cells and chemical hapten exposure (dated by TCRdb to the early 2020s). Concerning the study at large: For sensitization, 2% DPC in acetone was applied to an approximately 2 cm by approximately 2 cm area of upper inner arm skin. Blood samples were taken from patients before sensitization (week 0) and then at 2, 6 and about 24 weeks after DPC sensitization. Libraries were pooled for sequencing, and per-sample TCR yields varied mainly because of small differences in library volumes within the pool. Patch tests used Finn chambers with 0.01% DPC on the upper back, scored after 6 days by International Contact Dermatitis Research Group standards. This study followed changes in the peripheral blood TCR repertoire in vivo during primary and secondary sensitization of alopecia patients to the hapten diphenylcyclopropenone (DPC). Twenty-nine alopecia patients provided blood for TCR sequencing at one to four time points (pre-sensitization, 2, 6 and 24 weeks). The mostly female patient cohort included alopecia areata with under or over 50% scalp involvement, alopecia totalis and alopecia universalis. Patients additionally received weekly therapeutic DPC doses to the scalp throughout the approximately 25-week study period. The full study reports these points: Patch test score correlated positively with the number of PT1 expanded TCRs, reaching significance at thresholds 8, 16 and 32 but not at 4. After repeated subsampling, changes were observed in the strength of the expansion versus patch-test correlation and in the threshold at which the correlation became significant. The number of TCRs above 1 in 1000 frequency did not change with DPC sensitization; there was no evidence of global repertoire structure alterations. Alopecia, a presumed autoimmune disease, was present in all patients, so the immune response of the patients might differ from that of healthy individuals. Significantly more large CDR3 similarity clusters were formed by expanded TCRs than by pre-sensitization or healthy control sets, consistent with antigen-driven responses.

Regarding this clonotype: Its antigen specificity is not known. There are no base qualities to consult, and no much larger clone falls within one base.

Relative to germline, V is 10 bases shorter and J is 1 base shorter, with 10 bases between their ends. The CDR3 covers 12 residues, taking in both the cysteine and the phenylalanine. Of the read, only the CDR3 DNA is kept; its 36 bases are in frame from base 1. The CDR1 and CDR2 encoded by the germline V gene are MNHNS and SASEGT. Libraries were prepared through RACE. Reads for this sample came from a NextSeq 500. Library preparation attached unique molecular identifiers to individual cDNA molecules for quantitative, reproducible TCR counting. For every blood RNA sample, sequencing covered both the TCR alpha and TCR beta chains. The published analysis was carried out like this. Samples had a median of roughly 98,000 TCRs, with a range from roughly 23,224 to 700,000. The Decombinator software suite was used to annotate V, J and CDR3 in the TCR reads. For the PS versus PT1 abundance plots, all samples were subsampled to the same number of TCRs (28,000). Expanded TCRs were defined as absent before sensitization and observed at least eight times at the 2-week time point. Clones were called with MiXCR by TCRdb after fastp trimmed the public reads at Q25, and only in-frame beta chains were retained. All rows with the same CDR3 protein become a single entry with the most common DNA and genes. What appears here as the V and J calls and clone size reflects TCRdb's work, not the paper's. The sample table contains roughly 69,000 distinct CDR3 sequences; only one count was recorded for about 11% of them. The top ten constitute approximately 2.4% of the sample.

The label giving this sample's time point can be read as: patch test 3, about 24 weeks after DPC sensitization. This sample's treatment or condition label indicates: therapeutic diphenylcyclopropenone sensitization with weekly scalp DPC. At each patch-test visit, blood was drawn before the patch test was applied. To be eligible, patients had to be aged 18 to 70, diagnosed with alopecia and judged suitable for DPC therapy, while pregnant patients were excluded. Unfractionated whole blood was collected in Tempus Blood RNA tubes, and total RNA was extracted from that blood. The sequence links TRBV6-1 to TRBJ1-1; the best D guess is TRBD1, with 5 bases matching. The source is a woman aged 30 to 39 with alopecia areata. Some clones in this sample may be carry-over from other donors' samples. The sequencing here drew on whole blood, taken in connection with sensitization to the hapten diphenylcyclopropenone (DPC). The CDR3 loop reads CATGVPNTEAFF. The nucleotides are TGTGCCACGGGGGTTCCGAACACTGAAGCTTTCTTT.